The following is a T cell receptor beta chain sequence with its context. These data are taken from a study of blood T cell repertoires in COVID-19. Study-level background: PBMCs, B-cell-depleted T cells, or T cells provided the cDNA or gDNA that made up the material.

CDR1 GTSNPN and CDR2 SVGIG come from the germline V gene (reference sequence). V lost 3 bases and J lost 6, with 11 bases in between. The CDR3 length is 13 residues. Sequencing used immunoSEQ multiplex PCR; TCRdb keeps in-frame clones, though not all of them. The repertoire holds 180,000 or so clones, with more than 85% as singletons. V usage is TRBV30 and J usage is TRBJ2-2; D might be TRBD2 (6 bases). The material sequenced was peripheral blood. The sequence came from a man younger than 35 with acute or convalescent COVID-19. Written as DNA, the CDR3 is TGTGCCTGGAGGGCGCGCGGGGCCGGGGAGCTGTTTTTT. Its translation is CAWRARGAGELFF.